The rows below give T cell receptor beta chains drawn from one sample of a study of T cell responses to AZD1222 COVID-19 vaccine. Produced via immunoSEQ multiplex PCR; TCRdb's table is partial and in-frame only. The data hold over 150,000 clones, with roughly nine tenths observed a single time. Sequences were derived from peripheral blood, sampled on day 0 of AZD1222 vaccination. The origin of the receptors is an adult in good health. Both conserved end residues are part of each CDR3. The D gene is left open where the match is weak. Rows give clone size only sometimes, using once, few, many, or a class for an expanded clone.

TRBJ1-3,-,TRBV19,-,CASRLTGDSGNTIYF,TGTGCCAGTAGACTGACAGGCGACTCTGGAAACACCATATATTTT
TRBJ1-2,-,TRBV29-1,-,CSGRQPPYGYTF,TGCAGCGGGAGACAGCCACCCTATGGCTACACCTTC
TRBJ1-1,-,TRBV5-1,-,CASSPTGQKNTEAFF,TGCGCCAGCAGCCCCACGGGACAAAAGAACACTGAAGCTTTCTTT
TRBJ2-2,-,TRBV28,-,CASSRTGNTGELFF,TGTGCCAGCAGTCGGACGGGAAACACCGGGGAGCTGTTTTTT
TRBJ1-1,-,TRBV28,-,CASIRGGDTEAFF,TGTGCCAGTATCAGGGGTGGGGACACTGAAGCTTTCTTT
TRBJ2-7,once,TRBV6-6,-,CASSYSGGGEQYF,TGTGCCAGCAGTTACTCGGGGGGTGGCGAGCAGTACTTC
TRBJ1-2,-,TRBV28,-,CASSSDRYGYTF,TGTGCCAGCAGTTCCGACAGGTATGGCTACACCTTC
TRBJ1-2,-,TRBV27,-,CASSLRGLEGYTF,TGTGCCAGCAGTTTGAGAGGGCTAGAGGGCTACACCTTC
TRBJ2-3,-,TRBV28,TRBD2,CASRRSTSAHPQYF,TGTGCCAGCAGGAGATCTACTAGCGCCCACCCGCAGTATTTT
TRBJ2-2,-,TRBV7-8,TRBD1,CASTPRDRGNTGELFF,TGTGCCAGCACCCCCCGGGACAGGGGAAACACCGGGGAGCTGTTTTTT
TRBJ1-5,-,TRBV30,-,CAWSVHGGRNQPQHF,TGTGCCTGGAGTGTACATGGGGGTCGGAATCAGCCCCAGCATTTT
TRBJ2-6,-,TRBV6-7,-,CASRRIETSGTPRSGANVLTF,TGTGCCAGCAGGCGAATCGAAACCTCAGGGACTCCGAGGTCTGGGGCCAACGTCCTGACTTTC
TRBJ1-4,-,TRBV14,TRBD1,CASSRDRDAANEKLFF,TGTGCCAGCAGCCGGGACAGGGATGCCGCTAATGAAAAACTGTTTTTT
TRBJ2-1,-,TRBV10-1,TRBD1,CASSEDGTGGYNEQFF,TGCGCCAGCAGTGAGGATGGGACAGGGGGATACAATGAGCAGTTCTTC
TRBJ1-4,few,TRBV19,-,CASSTYPGTNEKLFF,TGTGCCAGTAGTACGTATCCGGGGACTAATGAAAAACTGTTTTTT
TRBJ1-5,once,TRBV7-9,-,CASSLTDNRPQHF,TGTGCCAGCAGCTTAACCGACAATCGGCCCCAGCATTTT
TRBJ1-2,-,TRBV4-1,TRBD1,CASSHASGTENYGYTF,TGCGCCAGCAGCCATGCCTCCGGGACAGAGAACTATGGCTACACCTTC
TRBJ2-2,-,TRBV6-5,-,CASSPLATGELFF,TGTGCCAGCAGTCCGCTGGCCACCGGGGAGCTGTTTTTT
TRBJ1-1,-,TRBV6-6,TRBD1,CASSYWTGVLYTEAFF,TGTGCCAGCAGTTACTGGACAGGGGTTCTTTACACTGAAGCTTTCTTT
TRBJ1-2,few,TRBV13,TRBD1,CASSSQGQGGGYGYTF,TGTGCCAGCAGCTCCCAAGGACAGGGCGGAGGCTATGGCTACACCTTC
TRBJ2-7,-,TRBV18,-,CASSLKGQGYEQYF,TGTGCCAGCTCACTCAAGGGCCAGGGCTACGAGCAGTACTTC
TRBJ1-6,-,TRBV2,-,CASSGYLNSPLHF,TGTGCCAGCAGTGGTTACCTTAATTCACCCCTCCACTTT
TRBJ1-1,-,TRBV27,-,CASSLLAGNTEAFF,TGTGCCAGCAGTTTACTTGCAGGGAACACTGAAGCTTTCTTT
TRBJ1-3,-,TRBV2,TRBD1,CASRSDRVSGNTIYF,TGTGCCAGCAGAAGCGACAGGGTGTCCGGAAACACCATATATTTT
TRBJ2-5,once,TRBV6-5,-,CAGRVRGTETQYF,TGTGCCGGGCGGGTACGAGGTACGGAGACCCAGTACTTC
TRBJ1-2,once,TRBV11-2,-,CASSLGRDYGYTF,TGTGCCAGCAGCTTGGGCCGGGACTATGGCTACACCTTC
TRBJ1-6,-,TRBV6-6,-,CASTADQGSGGSPLHF,TGTGCCAGCACTGCTGATCAGGGAAGCGGTGGTTCACCCCTCCACTTT
TRBJ1-5,once,TRBV5-8,-,CASSRGTRSLNQPQHF,TGTGCCAGCAGCCGCGGGACGCGATCCCTAAATCAGCCCCAGCATTTT
TRBJ2-7,once,TRBV19,TRBD1,CASTRTGSYEQYF,TGTGCCAGTACCCGGACAGGGTCCTACGAGCAGTACTTC
TRBJ1-1,-,TRBV28,-,CASSILTGKAEAFF,TGTGCCAGCAGTATACTTACAGGAAAGGCTGAAGCTTTCTTT
TRBJ1-2,-,TRBV19,-,CASSIQGSPYGYTF,TGTGCCAGTAGTATACAGGGCAGTCCCTATGGCTACACCTTC
TRBJ2-3,-,TRBV18,-,CASSPDGFEDTQYF,TGTGCCAGCTCACCGGACGGATTTGAGGATACGCAGTATTTT
TRBJ1-2,-,TRBV27,-,CASSLSPAKDGYTF,TGTGCCAGCAGTTTAAGCCCTGCTAAGGATGGCTACACCTTC
TRBJ2-7,-,TRBV4-1,TRBD2,CASSQHPSGSSYEQYF,TGCGCCAGCAGCCAACACCCTAGCGGGAGCTCCTACGAGCAGTACTTC
TRBJ2-1,-,TRBV7-9,-,CASSLGDEQFF,TGTGCCAGCAGCTTGGGCGATGAGCAGTTCTTC
TRBJ1-1,-,TRBV6-5,-,CASSYSTEAFF,TGTGCCAGCAGTTACTCCACTGAAGCTTTCTTT
TRBJ2-3,-,TRBV28,-,CASSLGGGLLEKQYF,TGTGCCAGCAGTTTGGGCGGCGGCCTCCTGGAAAAGCAGTATTTT
TRBJ1-1,-,TRBV6-5,-,CASSFGGTEAFF,TGTGCCAGCAGTTTCGGGGGGACTGAAGCTTTCTTT
TRBJ2-1,-,TRBV11-2,TRBD2,CASSSRGSGRNEQFF,TGTGCCAGCAGCTCCCGGGGAAGCGGGAGGAATGAGCAGTTCTTC
TRBJ2-1,-,TRBV6-5,-,CASSYGPRHNEQFF,TGTGCCAGCAGTTACGGGCCCCGCCACAATGAGCAGTTCTTC
TRBJ1-4,-,TRBV7-2,-,CASSLMVGSANEKLFF,TGTGCCAGCAGCCTCATGGTTGGGTCGGCTAATGAAAAACTGTTTTTT
TRBJ1-3,-,TRBV3-1/TRBV3-2,TRBD1,CASSRGQGSGNTIYF,TGTGCCAGCAGCCGGGGACAGGGCTCTGGAAACACCATATATTTT